Within the sample, the clone carrying this TCR beta chain is medium-sized. Its antigen remains unidentified. The data were taken from a study of immune heterogeneity within non-small cell lung tumors. The overall study: Tumor histology was classified as squamous cell carcinoma in 4 cases, non-squamous carcinoma in 9 to 11 and not otherwise specified in 1. Overall study results and limits: Identical dominant CDR3 beta clonotypes showed recurrence across tumor sites within a patient, and site-unique high-frequency clones were also present. With local tumor mutational burden, local T-cell clonality showed a moderate but significant correlation (R 0.3 to 0.4).

The authors amplified TCR beta CDR3 by multiplex PCR with 32 V and 13 J primers. Using its own MiXCR run on the multiplex PCR reads, TCRdb lists one record per CDR3 protein. The repertoire holds approximately 4,300 distinct CDR3 sequences, with around 25% as singletons. Bulk tumor genomic DNA (around 600 ng per sample) served as template. Several biopsies per primary tumor, spaced far apart, were taken during surgery. Curative surgery was undertaken by patients, who had untreated, newly diagnosed non-small cell lung cancer. The study drew donors from newly diagnosed non-small cell lung cancer patients having surgery with curative intent. CDR3 length: 14 amino acids. The V gene lost 1 base and the J gene lost 1 base, with 7 bases spanning the gap. The germline CDR1 and CDR2 sequences are SEHNR and FQNEAQ (reference sequence).

Sequenced input: lung tumor tissue. The V and J genes are TRBV7-9 and TRBJ1-1; D is ambiguous. This clonotype was sampled from a man in his 60s with non-small cell lung cancer. The CDR3 sequence: CASSLGNPNTEAFF. The CDR3 DNA sequence: TGTGCCAGCAGCTTAGGGAACCCGAACACTGAAGCTTTCTTT.